These 24 T cell receptor beta chains came from one sample sequenced in a study of PD-1 blockade in classical Hodgkin lymphoma. Each of the patients experienced relapse following autologous stem cell transplantation, and their brentuximab vedotin exposure differed. Some clones are missing from TCRdb's copy, which holds only in-frame ones; the method was immunoSEQ multiplex PCR. The sample lists about 9,900 clones, roughly 90% occurring once. The sample was peripheral blood mononuclear cells (PBMCs), taken at baseline. Every receptor here comes from a human donor with classical Hodgkin lymphoma.

This rearrangement joins TRBV9 to TRBJ1-1, with D unclear. V dropped 3 bases and J dropped 1 base, with 13 bases sitting between them. CDR3 length: 15 residues. Looked up from germline, CDR1 is SGDLS and CDR2 is YYNGEE. CDR3 coding DNA: TGTGCCAGCAGCGCAGCTTGGACGGGGAACACTGAAGCTTTCTTT. It is translated as CASSAAWTGNTEAFF.

CDR3 coding DNA: TGTGCCAGCAGTGCTCATGACGGCCGTCCCGATACGCAGTATTTT. Translated, it gives CASSAHDGRPDTQYF. The chain joins TRBV2 to TRBJ2-3, with unresolved D. This CDR3 is 15 amino acids long. Germline CDR1 and CDR2: SNHLY and FYNNEI. Trimming removed 4 bases from V and 6 bases from J, with 17 bases in between.

The chain employs TRBV6-5 and TRBJ2-7, with TRBD1 identical over 9 bases. Germline V CDR1 and CDR2: MNHEY, SVGAGI. V was pared by 2 bases and J by 7 bases, with 3 bases of the junction left unmatched. The CDR3 is 13 residues long. CDR3 nucleotides: TGTGCCAGCAGTTACCGGGACAGGGAGGAGCAGTACTTC. It codes for CASSYRDREEQYF.

This rearrangement joins TRBV9 to TRBJ2-3; D is uncertain. The CDR3 contains 15 residues. With 0 bases removed from V and 1 base from J, the gap between germline ends came to 9 bases. The germline gives CDR1 SGDLS, CDR2 YYNGEE. The CDR3 DNA is TGTGCCAGCAGCGTAGAGCCTCAACGCACAGATACGCAGTATTTT. This codes for CASSVEPQRTDTQYF.

The chain recombines TRBV4-1 with TRBJ2-7, with D possibly being TRBD2 (6 bases). With 1 base removed from V and 4 bases from J, the gap between germline ends came to 20 bases. Looked up from germline, CDR1 is MGHRA and CDR2 is YSYEKL. The CDR3 is 17 amino acids. The CDR3 region is CASSQGSTYGSGYEQYF. CDR3 nucleotide sequence: TGCGCCAGCAGCCAAGGATCGACGTACGGGAGCGGGTACGAGCAGTACTTC.

This clone was seen once. The chain uses TRBV2 and TRBJ1-1; no reliable D call. Germline-derived CDR1 and CDR2 are SNHLY and FYNNEI. V gave up 7 bases and J gave up 1 base, with 13 bases separating them. CDR3 length equals 14 residues. In DNA form, the CDR3 reads TGTGCCAGCATGCGTGGGCTTAGGAACACTGAAGCTTTCTTT. Protein sequence: CASMRGLRNTEAFF.

V gene TRBV5-4 combines with J gene TRBJ1-2; the D is unclear. Trimming shortened V by 0 bases and J by 7 bases, and 13 bases separated the two germline ends. CDR1 and CDR2 from the germline V gene are SGHNT and YYREEE (reference sequence). The CDR3 is made up of 14 amino acids. CDR3 amino acids: CASSLEQMFSGYTF. DNA for the CDR3: TGTGCCAGCAGCTTGGAACAGATGTTTAGTGGCTACACCTTC.

The chain recombines TRBV9 with TRBJ2-3, with D perhaps TRBD2 (5 bases). V gave up 8 bases and J gave up 8 bases, with 18 bases separating them. The length of the CDR3 is 13 residues. Germline CDR1 and CDR2: SGDLS and YYNGEE. CDR3 DNA: TGTGCCAGTGGAGGAGCCCCAGGTGGTACGCAGTATTTT. Its protein product is CASGGAPGGTQYF. The complete variable domain, with remaining parts taken from reference TRBV9 and TRBJ2-3, reads DSGVTQTPKHLITATGQRVTLRCSPRSGDLSVYWYQQSLDQGLQFLIQYYNGEERAKGNILERFSAQQFPDLHSELNLSSLELGDSALYFCASGGAPGGTQYFGPGTRLTVL.

V gene TRBV5-1 combines with J gene TRBJ1-4; 7 bases align to TRBD1. Germline lookup yields CDR1 SGHRS and CDR2 YFSETQ. The CDR3 covers 16 residues. The V gene end was trimmed by 4 bases and the J gene end by 6 bases; junction bases not matched to a gene: 12. The CDR3 sequence: CASSPGQAKGYEKLFF. DNA for the CDR3: TGCGCCAGCAGCCCTGGACAGGCTAAGGGTTATGAAAAACTGTTTTTT.

In nucleotides, the CDR3 is TGCGCCAGCAGCAGGGAGGTGCAGGGGAAGGTGTCCTATAATTCACCCCTCCACTTT. Protein: CASSREVQGKVSYNSPLHF. The genes are TRBV5-1 and TRBJ1-6; D possibly corresponds to TRBD1 (6 bases). Germline loops: CDR1 SGHRS, CDR2 YFSETQ. The V end was cut by 4 bases, the J end by 1 base, with 21 bases between. The CDR3 length is 19 residues.

The genes are TRBV4-1 and TRBJ1-3; unclear D gene. CDR3 length: 16 residues. Germline loops: CDR1 MGHRA, CDR2 YSYEKL. Trimming removed 5 bases at V and 1 base at J, with 15 bases between. The CDR3 nucleotides are TGCGCCAGCAGCTCGCCCACGAAAGGGTCTGGAAACACCATATATTTT. It is translated as CASSSPTKGSGNTIYF.

J is TRBJ2-1 and V is TRBV27; 8 bases map to TRBD2. This CDR3 has 16 residues. Germline V lookup: CDR1 MNHEY, CDR2 SMNVEV (reference sequence). V was clipped by 4 bases and J by 4 bases; unmatched bases: 9. The CDR3 bases are TGTGCCAGCAGTTCAATAGCGGGACTCCAATACAATGAGCAGTTCTTC. It is translated as CASSSIAGLQYNEQFF.

The chain carries TRBV19 and TRBJ2-5; TRBD1 aligns across 9 bases. The trim removed 4 bases at V and 6 bases at J, leaving 12 bases unmatched. The CDR3 runs 16 residues. CDR1 is LNHDA, CDR2 SQIVND, per germline (reference sequence). The CDR3 DNA is TGTGCCAGTAGTACCCTAGGACAGGGGAGTTTGAAGACCCAGTACTTC. This translates into CASSTLGQGSLKTQYF.

This clone appeared once. The V and J genes are TRBV5-1 and TRBJ2-3, with a weak D call TRBD1 (5 bases). Trimming left V 2 bases short and J 2 bases short, with 9 bases between. This CDR3 has 14 amino acids. Germline CDR1 and CDR2: SGHRS and YFSETQ. In nucleotides, the CDR3 is TGCGCCAGCAGCTTCCCCAGGGACACAGATACGCAGTATTTT. As protein: CASSFPRDTDTQYF. Full variable domain (remainder filled in from reference TRBV5-1 and TRBJ2-3): KAGVTQTPRYLIKTRGQQVTLSCSPISGHRSVSWYQQTPGQGLQFLFEYFSETQRNKGNFPGRFSGRQFSNSRSEMNVSTLELGDSALYLCASSFPRDTDTQYFGPGTRLTVL.

The chain links TRBV5-4 to TRBJ2-1; 11 bases map to TRBD1. CDR3 length: 15 residues. The germline V gene encodes CDR1 SGHNT and CDR2 YYREEE (reference sequence). Trimming removed 5 bases from V and 4 bases from J; junction bases left unmatched: 5. The chain's CDR3 is CASRGGQGAYNEQFF. The CDR3 DNA reads TGTGCCAGCAGAGGCGGACAGGGGGCTTACAATGAGCAGTTCTTC. The full variable domain, its missing parts supplied by reference TRBV5-4 and TRBJ2-1, is ETGVTQSPTHLIKTRGQQVTLRCSSQSGHNTVSWYQQALGQGPQFIFQYYREEENGRGNFPPRFSGLQFPNYSSELNVNALELDDSALYLCASRGGQGAYNEQFFGPGTRLTVL.

The rearrangement links TRBV7-8 to TRBJ2-1; D gene unclear. This CDR3 has 14 amino acids. The V gene lost 4 bases and the J gene lost 0 bases, with 7 bases spanning the gap. The germline V gene has CDR1 SGHVS and CDR2 FQNEAQ. The CDR3 DNA is TGTGCCAGCAGCTCCCGACTCTCCTACAATGAGCAGTTCTTC. It is translated as CASSSRLSYNEQFF.

The chain recombines TRBV10-3 with TRBJ1-5; D perhaps matches TRBD1 (6 bases). The V gene lost 2 bases and the J gene lost 6 bases, with 14 bases spanning the gap. CDR1 ENHRY and CDR2 SYGVKD come from the germline V gene. The CDR3 spans 15 residues. CDR3 nucleotides: TGTGCCATCAGTGAGGGCAGGGGAGACGGTCAGCCCCAGCATTTT. This encodes CAISEGRGDGQPQHF.

The rearrangement joins TRBV30 to TRBJ1-6; no definite D call. CDR3 length: 16 residues. The V end lost 2 bases, the J end lost 3 bases, and 14 bases lay between the germline ends. Looked up from germline, CDR1 is GTSNPN and CDR2 is SVGIG (reference sequence). The CDR3 DNA is TGTGCCTGGAGTCCAGACCGGGAATACTATAATTCACCCCTCCACTTT. Its translation is CAWSPDREYYNSPLHF.

J is TRBJ2-7 and V is TRBV4-2; unclear D gene. CDR1 is LGHNA, CDR2 YNFKEQ, per germline. This CDR3 is 15 amino acids long. With 0 bases removed from V and 0 bases from J, the gap between germline ends came to 9 bases. The CDR3 bases are TGTGCCAGCAGCCAAGATCGGTGGCTCTCCTACGAGCAGTACTTC. Amino acids: CASSQDRWLSYEQYF.

V is TRBV5-4 and J is TRBJ2-3, with 9 bases aligning to TRBD2. Trimming removed 5 bases from V and 2 bases from J; junction bases left unmatched: 6. The V gene's germline CDR1 is SGHNT and CDR2 YYREEE (reference sequence). The CDR3 is 15 amino acids. The CDR3 DNA reads as TGTGCCAGCAGGCGGGAGGGGACACCCACAGATACGCAGTATTTT. This codes for CASRREGTPTDTQYF.

The chain is built from TRBV4-1 and TRBJ2-7; D remains ambiguous. Deletions cut 0 bases from V and 0 bases from J, with 12 bases between. The CDR3 covers 16 residues. Germline assignment: CDR1 MGHRA and CDR2 YSYEKL. The DNA of the CDR3 is TGCGCCAGCAGCCAAGATAAGGGTTCAAGCTCCTACGAGCAGTACTTC. Translating gives CASSQDKGSSSYEQYF.

The chain carries TRBV7-8 and TRBJ2-1, with TRBD2 identical over 9 bases. V dropped 5 bases and J dropped 4; count of bases not matched to a gene: 6. The germline CDR1 and CDR2 sequences are SGHVS and FQNEAQ. This CDR3 is 15 amino acids long. The CDR3 sequence is CASSVPSGKYNEQFF. CDR3 nucleotides: TGTGCCAGCAGCGTCCCTAGCGGGAAGTACAATGAGCAGTTCTTC.

V is TRBV9 and J is TRBJ2-1; the D is unclear. V was clipped by 0 bases and J by 4 bases, with 11 bases between them. The CDR3 is 15 amino acids. Germline CDR1 and CDR2: SGDLS and YYNGEE. The CDR3 region is CASSVEARIYNEQFF. Here the CDR3 DNA reads TGTGCCAGCAGCGTAGAGGCGCGGATATACAATGAGCAGTTCTTC.

This sequence joins TRBV6-5 and TRBJ2-1, with D perhaps matching TRBD2 (5 bases). Germline V gene sequence: CDR1 MNHEY, CDR2 SVGAGI. The V end was cut by 6 bases, the J end by 0 bases, with 12 bases between. CDR3 length: 15 amino acids. The CDR3 is CASSPQRISYNEQFF. The DNA for the CDR3 is TGTGCCAGCAGCCCTCAGCGGATCTCCTACAATGAGCAGTTCTTC.